This TCR beta chain originates from a study of tumor and adjacent non-tumor tissue in lung cancer. No cell sorting was done before RNA was extracted from the tissue. More than 3 cm separated this lung sample from the edge of the tumor. Three rounds of nested PCR, following a modified ARM-PCR protocol, produced the TCRbeta library. In TCRdb, the multiplex PCR reads were re-called with MiXCR into one record per CDR3 protein. This table holds about 98,000 distinct CDR3 sequences, 75% to 85% found once. V lost 8 bases and J lost 4, with 11 bases in between. There are 13 residues in the CDR3. Germline values: CDR1 SNHLY, CDR2 FYNNEI.

The chain links TRBV2 to TRBJ2-2, with D unclear. This sequence was found in a man between 60 and 75 years old with small cell lung cancer. Input material: distant non-tumor lung tissue. This CDR3 is CASGVFSTGELFF. The CDR3 nucleotides read TGTGCCAGCGGGGTTTTTAGCACCGGGGAGCTGTTTTTT.